This T cell receptor (beta chain) was sequenced for a study of molecular identifiers for immune sequencing clone quantification. Turning to the study itself: Within a replicate experiment, RNA obtained from either approximately 22,000 or 94,000 naive CD8 cells was divided into five aliquots, and four of those aliquots were then sequenced.

This clonotype was seen ten or more times. Antigen: not known. Isolation of naive CD8 T cells was achieved by sorting on a CD8+CD4-CCR7+CD45RA+ phenotype. Findings of the study overall: Sizes of highly expanded clones could be underestimated through identical TCRs sharing a barcode.

Preparation methods for the bulk TCR libraries were those previously described, with listed TCR primers. One entry per CDR3 protein results from TCRdb running MiXCR on the PCR reads. In the table there are over 600,000 distinct CDR3 sequences, 15% to 20% of which are singletons. Germline V lookup: CDR1 SEHNR, CDR2 FQNEAQ (reference sequence). Trimming shortened V by 2 bases and J by 6 bases, and 16 bases separated the two germline ends. This CDR3 is built from 15 residues. The sequence was obtained from a human donor in good health. Some libraries in this study had Jurkat cell RNA spiked in. The V and J genes are TRBV7-9 and TRBJ1-1; D unresolved. Sequencing was done on a sample of naive CD8+ T cells from blood, with Jurkat cell RNA spiked in. As to subset: FACS-sorted CD8+CD4-CCR7+CD45RA+ naive T cells. As DNA, the CDR3 is TGTGCCAGCAGCTTATCAGTCGGGGTAAACGCTGAAGCTTTCTTT. Translation: CASSLSVGVNAEAFF. The whole variable domain, filled in from reference TRBV7-9 and TRBJ1-1, reads DTGVSQNPRHKITKRGQNVTFRCDPISEHNRLYWYRQTLGQGPEFLTYFQNEAQLEKSRLLSDRFSAERPKGSFSTLEIQRTEQGDSAMYLCASSLSVGVNAEAFFGQGTRLTVV.